The sequence of this T cell receptor beta chain was determined in a study of cytomegalovirus exposure and HLA in healthy donors. General study findings and limits: A later analysis linked a missense variant in DCLRE1C to the trimming of TCR beta V and J genes.

The V gene's germline CDR1 is SGHRS and CDR2 YFSETQ. CDR3 length: 15 residues. V shed 4 bases and J shed 1 base, with 15 bases lying between them. 60 Vbeta and 13 Jbeta primers were used in PCR. Assay used: immunoSEQ multiplex PCR; TCRdb lists only in-frame clones, some missing. The top ten clones hold roughly 2.4% of a sample with 120,000 or so clones, 75% to 90% of them seen once. This clone showed up just once. Its antigen is unknown. Specimen: PBMCs. This clonotype originated in a man younger than 40 in good health and CMV-seronegative. V gene TRBV5-1 combines with J gene TRBJ2-7; maybe TRBD2 (6 bases). This CDR3 reads CASSPIGAGSYEQYF. In DNA, the CDR3 is TGCGCCAGCAGCCCTATCGGCGCGGGGTCCTACGAGCAGTACTTC.